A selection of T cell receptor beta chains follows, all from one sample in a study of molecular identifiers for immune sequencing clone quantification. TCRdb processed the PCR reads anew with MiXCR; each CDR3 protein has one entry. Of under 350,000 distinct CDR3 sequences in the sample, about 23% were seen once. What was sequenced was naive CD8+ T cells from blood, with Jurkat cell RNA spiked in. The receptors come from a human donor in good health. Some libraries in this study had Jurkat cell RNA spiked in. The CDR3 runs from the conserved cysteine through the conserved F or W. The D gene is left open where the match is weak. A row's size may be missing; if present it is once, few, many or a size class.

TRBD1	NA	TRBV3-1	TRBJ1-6	CASSPVRFSGTAIYNSPLHF	TGTGCCAGCAGCCCTGTACGTTTTTCCGGGACAGCTATTTATAATTCACCCCTCCACTTT
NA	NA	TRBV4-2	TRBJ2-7	CASSQEYRVEQYF	TGTGCCAGCAGCCAAGAGTATAGGGTCGAGCAGTACTTC
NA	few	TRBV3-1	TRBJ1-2	CASSHATNYGYTF	TGTGCCAGCAGCCACGCCACTAACTATGGCTACACCTTC
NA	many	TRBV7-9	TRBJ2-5	CASSRGFGETQYF	TGTGCCAGCAGTCGGGGGTTCGGAGAGACCCAGTACTTC
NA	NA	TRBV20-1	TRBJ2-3	CSAPGFPDTQYF	TGCAGTGCCCCAGGGTTCCCAGATACGCAGTATTTT
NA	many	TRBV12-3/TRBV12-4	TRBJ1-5	CASSLAAVGVGQPQHF	TGTGCCAGCAGTTTAGCGGCTGTGGGGGTTGGACAGCCCCAGCATTTT
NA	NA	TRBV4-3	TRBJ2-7	CASSLLPGTAQYF	TGCGCCAGCAGCCTGCTGCCGGGGACCGCGCAGTACTTC
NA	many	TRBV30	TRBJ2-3	CAWNQGNADTQYF	TGTGCCTGGAATCAGGGAAACGCAGATACGCAGTATTTT
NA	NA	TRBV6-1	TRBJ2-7	CASRKTDSYKQYF	TGTGCCAGCAGGAAGACAGACTCCTACAAGCAGTACTTC
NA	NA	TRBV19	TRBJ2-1	CASGRVRNNEQFF	TGTGCCAGTGGTAGAGTCAGGAACAATGAGCAGTTCTTC
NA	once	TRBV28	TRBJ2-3	CASSLAGKPDTQYF	TGTGCCAGCAGTTTGGCTGGGAAGCCAGATACGCAGTATTTT